This T cell receptor (beta chain) stems from a study of blood T cell repertoires in COVID-19. Participants spanned ages about 18 to 90 years and resided in roughly 22 US areas. Under the authors' procedure: Researchers report that nucleated cell counts were estimated from reference gene primer amplification. TCRdb's copy holds only in-frame clones and misses some; the assay was immunoSEQ multiplex PCR. The D gene and trimming were derived from the DNA, and the V and J assignments and clone size from that table. The sample yields under 150,000 clones, around nine tenths seen once. The CDR3 totals 15 residues. V was clipped by 0 bases and J by 4 bases, with 10 bases between them. From germline, CDR1 is SEHNR and CDR2 FQNEAQ (reference sequence).

The clonotype was recovered from a woman in her thirties with acute COVID-19. The specimen sequenced was PBMCs or T cells enriched from blood (not recorded which). The V gene is TRBV7-9, the J gene TRBJ1-3; D uncertain. The CDR3 sequence is CASSLAPAGGNTIYF. The CDR3 region has the DNA TGTGCCAGCAGCTTAGCCCCGGCGGGGGGAAACACCATATATTTT.